This is a list of T cell receptor beta chains from one sample in a study of blood T cell repertoires in COVID-19. This table comes from immunoSEQ multiplex PCR, and its TCRdb copy is limited to in-frame clones, with some not included. This table has almost 400,000 clones, roughly 90% appearing once. Sequencing input: PBMCs or T cells enriched from blood (not recorded which). The receptors stem from a woman in her twenties or thirties with acute COVID-19. CDR3s include the opening cysteine and the closing phenylalanine or tryptophan. Fields, in order: clone size, V gene, D gene, J gene, CDR3 protein, CDR3 DNA. The D gene is left open where the match is weak. Expanded clones get a size class; other rows say once, few or many, or leave the size out.

clone size: NA; V gene: TRBV12-5; D gene: NA; J gene: TRBJ1-1; CDR3 protein: CASGLWGGGEAFF; CDR3 DNA: TGTGCTAGTGGTTTGTGGGGGGGCGGTGAAGCTTTCTTT
clone size: once; V gene: TRBV29-1; D gene: NA; J gene: TRBJ2-1; CDR3 protein: CSVEGALRGNEQFF; CDR3 DNA: TGCAGCGTTGAAGGGGCCCTCCGAGGGAATGAGCAGTTCTTC
clone size: NA; V gene: TRBV30; D gene: NA; J gene: TRBJ1-4; CDR3 protein: CAWTPPGGGNEKLFF; CDR3 DNA: TGTGCCTGGACCCCCCCCGGGGGAGGGAATGAAAAACTGTTTTTT
clone size: NA; V gene: TRBV5-1; D gene: TRBD1; J gene: TRBJ2-7; CDR3 protein: CASSLAAGGYEQYF; CDR3 DNA: TGCGCCAGCAGCTTGGCGGCAGGGGGCTACGAGCAGTACTTC
clone size: NA; V gene: TRBV5-4; D gene: NA; J gene: TRBJ1-1; CDR3 protein: CASSSPKQGNTEAFF; CDR3 DNA: TGTGCCAGCAGCTCCCCCAAACAGGGGAACACTGAAGCTTTCTTT
clone size: once; V gene: TRBV7-3; D gene: TRBD1; J gene: TRBJ1-2; CDR3 protein: CASSSRQGEGYTF; CDR3 DNA: TGTGCCAGCAGCTCAAGACAGGGCGAAGGCTACACCTTC
clone size: NA; V gene: TRBV18; D gene: NA; J gene: TRBJ1-4; CDR3 protein: CASSPRGRTREKLFF; CDR3 DNA: TGTGCCAGCTCACCTCGAGGCAGAACACGCGAAAAACTGTTTTTT
clone size: NA; V gene: TRBV7-2; D gene: NA; J gene: TRBJ2-7; CDR3 protein: CASSLGGVSYEQYF; CDR3 DNA: TGTGCCAGCAGCTTAGGCGGGGTCTCCTACGAGCAGTACTTC
clone size: NA; V gene: TRBV3-1/TRBV3-2; D gene: NA; J gene: TRBJ1-1; CDR3 protein: CASSQVGGDTEAFF; CDR3 DNA: TGTGCCAGCAGCCAAGTGGGGGGGGACACTGAAGCTTTCTTT
clone size: once; V gene: TRBV3-1/TRBV3-2; D gene: TRBD1; J gene: TRBJ1-2; CDR3 protein: CASSPGQRNYGYTF; CDR3 DNA: TGTGCCAGCAGCCCGGGACAGAGAAACTATGGCTACACCTTC
clone size: NA; V gene: TRBV11-3; D gene: NA; J gene: TRBJ1-1; CDR3 protein: CASSLQLNTEAFF; CDR3 DNA: TGTGCCAGCAGCCTTCAGTTGAACACTGAAGCTTTCTTT
clone size: NA; V gene: TRBV12-5; D gene: NA; J gene: TRBJ2-7; CDR3 protein: CASGLAYEQYF; CDR3 DNA: TGTGCTAGTGGTTTGGCTTACGAGCAGTACTTC
clone size: NA; V gene: TRBV2; D gene: NA; J gene: TRBJ2-3; CDR3 protein: CASRLYQAGGDTQYF; CDR3 DNA: TGTGCCAGCAGGTTATACCAGGCAGGCGGGGATACGCAGTATTTT
clone size: NA; V gene: TRBV24-1; D gene: TRBD1; J gene: TRBJ2-2; CDR3 protein: CATSEGRTGGPGELFF; CDR3 DNA: TGTGCCACCAGCGAGGGGCGGACAGGGGGTCCCGGGGAGCTGTTTTTT
clone size: NA; V gene: TRBV9; D gene: TRBD2; J gene: TRBJ2-3; CDR3 protein: CASSRQASSGGAADTQYF; CDR3 DNA: TGTGCCAGCAGCCGACAGGCCTCTAGCGGGGGGGCCGCAGATACGCAGTATTTT
clone size: NA; V gene: TRBV9; D gene: NA; J gene: TRBJ2-1; CDR3 protein: CASSVGVGAKFF; CDR3 DNA: NA
clone size: NA; V gene: TRBV19; D gene: NA; J gene: TRBJ2-7; CDR3 protein: CASGQSSYEQYF; CDR3 DNA: TGTGCCAGCGGACAGTCCTCCTACGAGCAGTACTTC
clone size: NA; V gene: TRBV24-1; D gene: TRBD1; J gene: TRBJ2-3; CDR3 protein: CATSPTGAGDTQYF; CDR3 DNA: TGTGCCACCAGCCCCACAGGGGCGGGAGATACGCAGTATTTT
clone size: NA; V gene: TRBV4-1; D gene: TRBD1; J gene: TRBJ2-1; CDR3 protein: CASSPTGEEHNEQFF; CDR3 DNA: TGCGCCAGCAGCCCGACAGGGGAGGAACACAATGAGCAGTTCTTC
clone size: NA; V gene: TRBV2; D gene: NA; J gene: TRBJ1-5; CDR3 protein: CASSEAYGNQPQHF; CDR3 DNA: TGTGCCAGCAGTGAAGCATACGGGAATCAGCCCCAGCATTTT
clone size: NA; V gene: TRBV6-4; D gene: NA; J gene: TRBJ1-4; CDR3 protein: CASSDVWTEATNEKLFF; CDR3 DNA: TGTGCCAGCAGTGACGTTTGGACAGAGGCAACTAATGAAAAACTGTTTTTT
clone size: NA; V gene: TRBV19; D gene: NA; J gene: TRBJ2-1; CDR3 protein: CASREGVHNEQFF; CDR3 DNA: TGTGCCAGTAGAGAGGGAGTGCACAATGAGCAGTTCTTC
clone size: few; V gene: TRBV4-3; D gene: NA; J gene: TRBJ1-2; CDR3 protein: CASSHDSRGQPYGYTF; CDR3 DNA: TGCGCCAGCAGCCACGACTCCCGAGGACAGCCCTATGGCTACACCTTC
clone size: NA; V gene: TRBV7-2; D gene: TRBD1; J gene: TRBJ2-7; CDR3 protein: CASSLDRGAYEQYF; CDR3 DNA: TGTGCCAGCAGCCTCGACAGGGGTGCCTACGAGCAGTACTTC
clone size: NA; V gene: TRBV11-2; D gene: TRBD1; J gene: TRBJ1-3; CDR3 protein: CASSLALGTGVGNTIYF; CDR3 DNA: TGTGCCAGCAGCTTAGCTCTGGGAACAGGGGTGGGAAACACCATATATTTT
clone size: NA; V gene: TRBV5-6; D gene: NA; J gene: TRBJ2-7; CDR3 protein: CASSLNRVHEQYF; CDR3 DNA: TGTGCCAGCAGCTTAAACAGGGTCCACGAGCAGTACTTC
clone size: NA; V gene: TRBV12-3/TRBV12-4; D gene: NA; J gene: TRBJ2-2; CDR3 protein: CASTREGAGELFF; CDR3 DNA: TGTGCCAGCACCAGGGAAGGGGCCGGGGAGCTGTTTTTT
clone size: NA; V gene: TRBV3-1/TRBV3-2; D gene: NA; J gene: TRBJ2-1; CDR3 protein: CASSHVYNEQFF; CDR3 DNA: TGTGCCAGCAGCCATGTATACAATGAGCAGTTCTTC
clone size: NA; V gene: TRBV6-2/TRBV6-3; D gene: NA; J gene: TRBJ2-1; CDR3 protein: CASSYFPRIEQFF; CDR3 DNA: TGTGCCAGCAGTTACTTCCCGCGCATCGAGCAGTTCTTC
clone size: NA; V gene: TRBV18; D gene: TRBD1; J gene: TRBJ1-3; CDR3 protein: CASSPRDSEGNTIYF; CDR3 DNA: TGTGCCAGCTCACCCCGGGACAGCGAAGGAAACACCATATATTTT
clone size: NA; V gene: TRBV7-9; D gene: TRBD1; J gene: TRBJ1-4; CDR3 protein: CASSLAVTGLTTNEKLFF; CDR3 DNA: TGTGCCAGCAGCTTAGCGGTGACAGGGCTAACAACTAATGAAAAACTGTTTTTT
clone size: NA; V gene: TRBV6-5; D gene: NA; J gene: TRBJ2-1; CDR3 protein: CASALLPNPLDEQFF; CDR3 DNA: TGTGCCAGCGCCCTTCTACCGAACCCCTTGGATGAGCAGTTCTTC
clone size: NA; V gene: TRBV27; D gene: TRBD1; J gene: TRBJ1-2; CDR3 protein: CASSYRDRGRYGYTF; CDR3 DNA: TGTGCCAGCAGTTACCGGGACAGGGGAAGGTATGGCTACACCTTC
clone size: NA; V gene: TRBV24-1; D gene: NA; J gene: TRBJ2-7; CDR3 protein: CATSDFIEQYF; CDR3 DNA: TGTGCCACCAGTGATTTCATCGAGCAGTACTTC
clone size: NA; V gene: TRBV7-2; D gene: NA; J gene: TRBJ2-7; CDR3 protein: CASSLEQGEQYF; CDR3 DNA: TGTGCCAGCAGCTTAGAACAGGGCGAGCAGTACTTC
clone size: NA; V gene: TRBV11-2; D gene: TRBD1; J gene: TRBJ1-2; CDR3 protein: CASSSGTGDVYGYTF; CDR3 DNA: TGTGCCAGCAGCTCCGGGACAGGCGACGTCTATGGCTACACCTTC
clone size: NA; V gene: TRBV6-2/TRBV6-3; D gene: TRBD1; J gene: TRBJ1-1; CDR3 protein: CASSYRGQLLNTEAFF; CDR3 DNA: TGTGCCAGCAGTTACCGGGGACAGCTACTGAACACTGAAGCTTTCTTT